The present T cell receptor beta chain was sequenced within a study of shared clonotypes between healthy human individuals. The CDR3 is made up of 15 amino acids. Germline V gene sequence: CDR1 MNHEY, CDR2 SVGAGI. The V end was cut by 3 bases, the J end by 2 bases, with 13 bases between. Clones were read by immunoSEQ multiplex PCR, and TCRdb kept only the in-frame ones, dropping some. The profile shows 2 million to 3 million clones, approximately 90% of them singletons. Sequencing was done on a sample of naive CD4+ T cells sorted from blood. The subset here: CD45RA+ positively selected. The V gene is TRBV6-5, the J gene TRBJ2-5, with D possibly called TRBD1 or TRBD2 (5 bases each). The origin of this receptor is a man aged 18 to 30 in good health. CDR3 nucleotides: TGTGCCAGCAGTTATGGTGGGGACCCTCAAGAGACCCAGTACTTC. This sequence encodes CASSYGGDPQETQYF.